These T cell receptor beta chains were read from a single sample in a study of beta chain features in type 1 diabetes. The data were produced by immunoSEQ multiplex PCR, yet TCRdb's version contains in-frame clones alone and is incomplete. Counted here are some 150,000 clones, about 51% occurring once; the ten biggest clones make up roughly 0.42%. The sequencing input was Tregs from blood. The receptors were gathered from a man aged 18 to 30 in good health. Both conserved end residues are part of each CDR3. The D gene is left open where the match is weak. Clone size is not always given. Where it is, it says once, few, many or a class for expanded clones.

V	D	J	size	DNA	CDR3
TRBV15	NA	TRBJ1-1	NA	TGTGCCACCAGGAGCGTCGGTCGCATCGGTGACACTGAAGCTTTCTTT	CATRSVGRIGDTEAFF
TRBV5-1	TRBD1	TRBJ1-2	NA	TGCGCCAGCAGCACCCCGGACAGGGGGCAAGATGGCTACACCTTC	CASSTPDRGQDGYTF
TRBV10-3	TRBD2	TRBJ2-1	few	TGTGCCATCACCCAAGGAGCGGGAGGCTACAATGAGCAGTTCTTC	CAITQGAGGYNEQFF
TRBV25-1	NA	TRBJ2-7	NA	TGTGCCAGCAGTGATGAAGAGAGATACGAGCAGTACTTC	CASSDEERYEQYF
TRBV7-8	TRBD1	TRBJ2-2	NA	TGTGCCAGCAGCTTACTCCGGGACAGGGGTTCTTGGGAGCTGTTTTTT	CASSLLRDRGSWELFF
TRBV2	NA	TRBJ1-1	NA	TGTGCCAGCAGGCCCATCTCAGGGATCACTGAAGCTTTCTTT	CASRPISGITEAFF
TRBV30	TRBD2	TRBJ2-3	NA	TGTGCCTGGACTAGCGGGTCCACAGATACGCAGTATTTT	CAWTSGSTDTQYF
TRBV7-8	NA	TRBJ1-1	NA	TGTGCCAGCAGCTCCGTCGGCGCGGGGACCACTGAAGCTTTCTTT	CASSSVGAGTTEAFF
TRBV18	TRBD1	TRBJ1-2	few	TGTGCCAGCTCACCCACAGGGGGTGCTACTAACTATGGCTACACCTTC	CASSPTGGATNYGYTF
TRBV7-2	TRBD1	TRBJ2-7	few	TGTGCCAGCAGCTTCATTGACAGGGGCGAGCAGTACTTC	CASSFIDRGEQYF
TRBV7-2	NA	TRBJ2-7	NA	TGTGCCAGCAGCCCCTATATGCCTCCTTCCTACGAGCAGTACTTC	CASSPYMPPSYEQYF
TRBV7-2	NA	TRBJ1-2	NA	TGTGCCAGCAGCTTATTCGAACTTAACTATGGCTACACCTTC	CASSLFELNYGYTF
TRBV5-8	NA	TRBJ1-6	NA	TGTGCCAGCAGCTTGGGACAGAATTCACCCCTCCACTTT	CASSLGQNSPLHF
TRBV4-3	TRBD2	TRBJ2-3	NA	TGCGCCAGCAGCCAAGATCGCAGCGGGGGGGCTCCCACAGATACGCAGTATTTT	CASSQDRSGGAPTDTQYF
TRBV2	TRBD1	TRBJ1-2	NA	TGTGCCAGCAGTGAACCCGCGAACGACGAGGGCGGACAGGACTCCTATGGCTACACCTTC	CASSEPANDEGGQDSYGYTF
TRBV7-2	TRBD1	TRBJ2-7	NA	TGTGCCAGCAGCTTCGGACAGGGGTCCTACGAGCAGTACTTC	CASSFGQGSYEQYF
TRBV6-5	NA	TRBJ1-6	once	TGTGCCAGCAGTGAATATAGGTCCGGGTCACCCCTCCACTTT	CASSEYRSGSPLHF
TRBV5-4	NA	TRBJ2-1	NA	TGTGCCAGCAGCCACTTCGTCTTCAGGGAGCAGTTCTTC	CASSHFVFREQFF
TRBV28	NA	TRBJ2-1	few	TGTGCCAGCCTCGGGGGCTCCTACAATGAGCAGTTCTTC	CASLGGSYNEQFF
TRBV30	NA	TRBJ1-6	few	TGTGCCTGGAGTGTTTTAGCAGGGCTCGCTTATTCACCCCTCCACTTT	CAWSVLAGLAYSPLHF
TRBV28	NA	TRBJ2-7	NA	TGTGCCAGCCGGGACACGGCCTACGAGCAGTACTTC	CASRDTAYEQYF
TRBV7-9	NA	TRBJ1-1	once	TGTGCCAGCAGCCGTACCCTGACAGGGAACACTGAAGCTTTCTTT	CASSRTLTGNTEAFF